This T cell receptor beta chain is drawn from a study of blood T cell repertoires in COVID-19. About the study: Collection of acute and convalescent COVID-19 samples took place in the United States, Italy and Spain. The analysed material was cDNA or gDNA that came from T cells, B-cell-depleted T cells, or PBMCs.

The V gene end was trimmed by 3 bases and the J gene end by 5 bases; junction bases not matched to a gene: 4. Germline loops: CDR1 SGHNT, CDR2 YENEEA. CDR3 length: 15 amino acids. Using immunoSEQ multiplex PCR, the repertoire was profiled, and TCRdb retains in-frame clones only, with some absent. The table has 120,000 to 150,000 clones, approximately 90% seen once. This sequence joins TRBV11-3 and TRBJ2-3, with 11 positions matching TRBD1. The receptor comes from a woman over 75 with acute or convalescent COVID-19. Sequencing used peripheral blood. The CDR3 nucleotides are TGTGCCAGCAGCTTTGGACAGGGGGCTAAAGATACGCAGTATTTT. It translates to CASSFGQGAKDTQYF.